This T cell receptor (beta chain) emerged from a study of human T cells and chemical hapten exposure (dated by TCRdb to 2020 to 2023). The study in broad terms: For sensitization, 2% DPC in acetone was applied to a 2 cm by 2 cm area of upper inner arm skin. Weekly therapeutic DPC doses were additionally applied to the scalp of patients throughout the roughly 25-week study period. Patch tests used Finn chambers with 0.01% DPC on the upper back, scored after 6 days by International Contact Dermatitis Research Group standards. The mostly female patient cohort included alopecia areata with under or over 50% scalp involvement, alopecia totalis and alopecia universalis. Libraries were pooled for sequencing, and variation in per-sample TCR yields was attributed mainly to small differences in library volumes within the pool. The study tracked peripheral blood TCR repertoire changes in vivo during primary and secondary sensitization to the hapten diphenylcyclopropenone (DPC) in alopecia patients. Blood samples were taken from patients before sensitization (week 0) and then at 2, 6 and about 24 weeks after DPC sensitization. Blood for TCR sequencing was provided by twenty-nine alopecia patients at one to four time points (pre-sensitization, 2, 6 and 24 weeks). Overall results and qualifications from the work: Expanded TCRs formed significantly more large CDR3 similarity clusters than pre-sensitization or healthy control sets, consistent with antigen-driven responses. No change with DPC sensitization was found in the number of TCRs above 1 in 1000 frequency, and no evidence of global repertoire structure alterations was found. Alopecia, a presumed autoimmune disease, was present in all patients, so the immune response of the patients might differ from that of healthy individuals. Patch test score correlated positively with the number of PT1 expanded TCRs, reaching significance at thresholds 8, 16 and 32 but not at 4. Repeated subsampling changed both the strength of the expansion versus patch-test correlation and the threshold at which that correlation became significant.

The meaning of the sample's time point label: patch test 1, 2 weeks after DPC sensitization. Sample treatment or condition, as interpreted from the label and publication: therapeutic diphenylcyclopropenone sensitization with weekly scalp DPC. At every patch-test visit, the blood draw took place before the patch test was put on. Patients were considered eligible if aged 18 to 70, diagnosed with alopecia and deemed suitable for DPC therapy, and patients were excluded if pregnant. Total RNA was extracted from unfractionated whole blood that had been collected in Tempus Blood RNA tubes. There are many counts of this clonotype. The target of this receptor is not known. No much larger clone is present one base from it, and per-base qualities are unavailable. The library relied on RACE. These reads were obtained on a NextSeq 500. During library preparation, unique molecular identifiers were attached to individual cDNA molecules so that TCRs could be counted quantitatively and reproducibly. For every blood RNA sample, sequencing covered both the TCR alpha and TCR beta chains. The original pipeline was this. A median of roughly 99,000 TCRs per sample was observed, with a range of about 20,000 to 690,600. The Decombinator software suite was used to annotate the V, J and CDR3 of the TCR reads. For the PS versus PT1 abundance plots, all samples were subsampled to the same number of TCRs (28,000). TCRs were defined as expanded if absent before sensitization and observed at least eight times at the 2-week time point. TCRdb applied fastp at Q25 and MiXCR to the public reads, then kept only in-frame beta chains. Every distinct CDR3 protein forms one entry, paired with its most common genes and DNA. The V and J calls and clone size are TCRdb's, not the authors'. For this sample the table gives 300,000 to 450,000 distinct CDR3 sequences, of which about 4.4% were detected only once. Approximately 2.3% of the sample is taken by the ten largest.

The clonotype was recovered from a woman in her forties or fifties with alopecia areata. Some clones in this sample may be carry-over from other donors' samples. Sequenced here: whole blood, sampled in connection with sensitization to the hapten diphenylcyclopropenone (DPC).

The nucleotides are TGCAGCGTTGACTCTGGGGCCAACGTCCTGACTTTC. It translates as CSVDSGANVLTF. This chain joins TRBV29-1 to TRBJ2-6, with the D gene too uncertain to name. The germline V gene specifies SQVTM as CDR1 and ANQGSEA as CDR2. The CDR3 has 12 amino acids, counting the end cysteine and phenylalanine. Only the CDR3 part of the read is kept: 36 bases, read in frame from the first base. V was cut back by 3 bases and J by 0 bases, leaving a gap of 0 bases between them.